What follows describes a single TCR beta chain. Its antigen remains undetermined. The input lacks base qualities; no much larger clone sits a single base away. Trimming removed 3 bases from V and 8 bases from J, leaving 10 bases between the germline ends. Sequences KGHSH (CDR1) and LQKENI (CDR2) are obtained from the germline V gene. Spanning cysteine to phenylalanine, the CDR3 consists of 12 amino acids. Solely the CDR3 DNA is kept, with 36 bases framed from the first base. These data are taken from a study of blood T cell repertoires in COVID-19 (dated by TCRdb to the early 2020s). A note on the overall study: Collaborator samples came from the United States, Italy and Spain and covered acute and convalescent phases of COVID-19. The prospective study material was composed of cDNA or gDNA derived from T cells, B-cell-depleted T cells, or PBMCs. Subjects who had been exposed to COVID-19, were actively infected with it, or had recovered from it provided the deeply sampled blood TCRbeta repertoires that made up the dataset. The repertoires were made available in a free public database intended to serve as a resource for research on the immune response to SARS-CoV-2. Samples came from the ongoing ImmuneRACE study (first 160 participants) plus 1,254 subjects from 6 global collaborators. Nearly every sample came with metadata listing a de-identified subject ID, COVID-19 status, age in years and sex. Where available, HLA class I and class II types were obtained from metadata supplied by the sample provider rather than from assay-based typing.

Points the paper makes about the study in general: How much clinical and demographic metadata was included differed by source and by participant, and the metadata was provided uncurated.

TCRbeta CDR3 regions were amplified from genomic DNA by means of the immunoSEQ Assay, a bias-controlled multiplex PCR. Processing in the source paper ran as follows. Within the assay, amplification of reference gene primers was used to estimate how many nucleated cells each sample contained. Sequence reads were collapsed and filtered to measure the absolute abundance of every unique TCRbeta CDR3 rearrangement. For each sample, productive Simpson clonality was calculated by taking the square root of Simpson's diversity index across productive rearrangements. Held by TCRdb, this immuneACCESS table contains in-frame sequences only and omits some clones. Under half of the omission traces to an unresolved V gene where checked; the cause of the rest is unknown. From that table come the V and J calls and clone size; the DNA was used to work out D and trimming. The sample includes 24,000 or so clones, with roughly 84% observed a single time. Of the sample, approximately 13% falls within the top ten clones.

Each collaborating institution followed its own protocols to collect whole blood in K2EDTA tubes. For TCRbeta analysis, collaborators shipped samples in one of three forms: frozen whole blood, isolated PBMCs, or DNA extracted from either of those sample types. This sequence was found in a human donor in a cohort sampled during active COVID-19. The donor label of this sample is uncertain. This sequence uses TRBV18 and TRBJ1-2; the D gene cannot be resolved reliably. What was sequenced was peripheral blood. The DNA sequence reads TGTGCCAGCTCACCGGAACGAGGGGGCTACACCTTC. This encodes CASSPERGGYTF.